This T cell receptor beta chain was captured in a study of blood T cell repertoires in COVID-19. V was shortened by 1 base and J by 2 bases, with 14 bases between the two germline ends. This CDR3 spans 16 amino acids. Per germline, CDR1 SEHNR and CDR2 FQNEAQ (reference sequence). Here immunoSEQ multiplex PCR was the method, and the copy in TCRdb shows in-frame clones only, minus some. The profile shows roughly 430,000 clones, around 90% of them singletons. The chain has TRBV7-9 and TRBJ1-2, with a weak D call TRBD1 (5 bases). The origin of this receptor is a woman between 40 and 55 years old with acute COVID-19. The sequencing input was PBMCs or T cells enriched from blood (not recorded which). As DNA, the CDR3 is TGTGCCAGCAGCTTAGTTTACGGGGGTGGAAACTATGGCTACACCTTC. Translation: CASSLVYGGGNYGYTF.